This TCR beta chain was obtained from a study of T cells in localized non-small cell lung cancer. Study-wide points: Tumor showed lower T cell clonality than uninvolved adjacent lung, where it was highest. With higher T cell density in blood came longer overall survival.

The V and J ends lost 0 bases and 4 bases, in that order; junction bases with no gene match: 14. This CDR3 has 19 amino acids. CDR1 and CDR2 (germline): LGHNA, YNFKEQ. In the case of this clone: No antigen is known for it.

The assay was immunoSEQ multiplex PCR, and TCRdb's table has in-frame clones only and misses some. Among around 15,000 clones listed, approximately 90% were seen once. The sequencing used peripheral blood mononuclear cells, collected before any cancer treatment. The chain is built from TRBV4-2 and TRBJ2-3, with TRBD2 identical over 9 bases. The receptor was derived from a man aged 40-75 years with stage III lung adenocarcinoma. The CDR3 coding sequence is TGTGCCAGCAGCCAAGATTCCAAGCTGATAGCGGGAGACTCAGATACGCAGTATTTT. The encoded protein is CASSQDSKLIAGDSDTQYF.